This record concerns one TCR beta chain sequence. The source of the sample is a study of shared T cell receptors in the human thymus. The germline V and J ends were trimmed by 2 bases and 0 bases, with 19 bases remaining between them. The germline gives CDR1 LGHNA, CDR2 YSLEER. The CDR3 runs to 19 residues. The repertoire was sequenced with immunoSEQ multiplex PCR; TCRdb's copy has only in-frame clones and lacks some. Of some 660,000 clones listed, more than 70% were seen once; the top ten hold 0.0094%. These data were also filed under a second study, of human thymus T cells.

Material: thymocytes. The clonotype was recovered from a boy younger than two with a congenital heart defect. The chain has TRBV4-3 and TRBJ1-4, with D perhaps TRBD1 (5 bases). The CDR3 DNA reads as TGCGCCAGCAGCCAACGGCTGGGGGGGGGTCTTGCAACTAATGAAAAACTGTTTTTT. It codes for CASSQRLGGGLATNEKLFF.